Below, 23 T cell receptor beta chains from the same sample are listed, as sequenced in a study of human T cells and chemical hapten exposure. This sample's time point: pre-sensitization, week 0. Described treatment: therapeutic diphenylcyclopropenone sensitization with weekly scalp DPC. TCRdb itself ran the RACE reads through MiXCR, one entry per CDR3 protein. The table has about 250,000 distinct CDR3 sequences, around 7.3% seen once. This specimen was whole blood, taken in connection with sensitization to the hapten diphenylcyclopropenone (DPC). The receptors were gathered from a man between 18 and 35 years old with alopecia areata. Some clones in this sample may be carry-over from other donors' samples.

This clonotype showed up many times. The chain carries TRBV10-2 and TRBJ2-7, with 7 positions matching TRBD1. CDR1 is WSHSY and CDR2 is SAAADI in the germline V gene. J was trimmed by 0 bases and V by 3 bases; bases with no gene match: 2. The CDR3 is 14 residues long. The CDR3 nucleotides are TGCGCCAGCAGTGAAGGGACAGTCTCCTACGAGCAGTACTTC. Its protein product is CASSEGTVSYEQYF.

This clonotype was counted between two and nine times. The chain recombines TRBV6-2 or TRBV6-3 with TRBJ1-5; the D gene is possibly TRBD1 (6 bases). CDR1 and CDR2 (germline): MNHEY, SVGEGT. Trimming removed 10 bases from V and 0 bases from J, with 16 bases in between. The CDR3 sequence is 15 residues long. DNA for the CDR3: TGTGCCACCGGACGGAGGGGGAATAGCAATCAGCCCCAGCATTTT. This gives the protein CATGRRGNSNQPQHF.

The table lists this clonotype with a few counts. The chain employs TRBV4-2 and TRBJ1-2; D remains unclear. The germline CDR1 and CDR2 sequences are LGHNA and YNFKEQ. This CDR3 is 15 amino acids long. V shed 3 bases and J shed 2 bases, with 13 bases lying between them. The CDR3 loop is CASSHNAGRNYGYTF. The CDR3 DNA sequence: TGTGCCAGCAGCCATAACGCAGGTCGAAACTATGGCTACACCTTC.

This clonotype appeared a few times. The chain is built from TRBV19 and TRBJ1-5; tentatively, D is TRBD1 (5 bases). Trimming shortened V by 6 bases and J by 3 bases, and 15 bases separated the two germline ends. The CDR3 spans 15 residues. Germline assignment: CDR1 LNHDA and CDR2 SQIVND (reference sequence). The CDR3 region is CASRPFQGTNQPQHF. The CDR3 nucleotides are TGTGCCAGTAGGCCCTTCCAGGGTACCAATCAGCCCCAGCATTTT.

Of note for this clonotype: A read error may produce the germline difference seen at one junction end. The chain has TRBV20-1 and TRBJ2-5; the D gene is possibly TRBD2 (6 bases). Germline assignment: CDR1 DFQATT and CDR2 SNEGSKA (reference sequence). CDR3 length: 15 amino acids. This chain's CDR3 is CSASTRWRDEETRYF. The CDR3 nucleotides are TGCAGTGCTAGCACGCGGTGGCGGGACGAAGAGACCCGGTACTTC.

This clonotype was picked up a small number of times. The CDR3 DNA reads TGTGCCAGCAGAGTGACTAGGGCGGGCACCGGGGAGCTGTTTTTT. The encoded protein is CASRVTRAGTGELFF. The rearrangement uses TRBV7-2 and TRBJ2-2; tentative D call: TRBD2 (6 bases). This CDR3 has 15 residues. Germline CDR1 and CDR2: SGHTA and FQGNSA. V dropped 6 bases and J dropped 4 bases, with 15 bases sitting between them.

This clonotype has a handful of counts. Here the CDR3 reads CASSFSGTTEAFF. The CDR3 nucleotides are TGTGCCAGCAGCTTCTCAGGGACCACTGAAGCTTTCTTT. V is TRBV7-2 and J is TRBJ1-1, with a weak D call TRBD1 (5 bases). From germline, CDR1 is SGHTA and CDR2 FQGNSA. Deletions cut 3 bases from V and 4 bases from J, with 9 bases between. The CDR3 runs 13 residues. Together with reference TRBV7-2 and TRBJ1-1, the CDR3 gives the full variable domain: GAGVSQSPSNKVTEKGKDVELRCDPISGHTALYWYRQSLGQGLEFLIYFQGNSAPDKSGLPSDRFSAERTGGSVSTLTIQRTQQEDSAVYLCASSFSGTTEAFFGQGTRLTVV.

This clonotype came up many times. The chain combines TRBV11-1 with TRBJ2-3; perhaps TRBD2 as D (6 bases). The length of the CDR3 is 14 residues. Trimming removed 5 bases at V and 4 bases at J, with 13 bases between. CDR1 and CDR2 from the germline V gene are SGHAT and FQDESV (reference sequence). Written as DNA, the CDR3 is TGTGCCAGCAGCCCCACGGGGGTTCCAGATACGCAGTATTTT. This gives the protein CASSPTGVPDTQYF.

This clonotype has ten or more counts. The chain carries TRBV7-9 and TRBJ2-2; TRBD1 is a possible D gene (6 bases). The CDR3 runs 15 residues. V was clipped by 5 bases and J by 8 bases, with 18 bases between them. Germline V gene data show CDR1 as SEHNR and CDR2 as FQNEAQ (reference sequence). The CDR3 loop is CASSVSFRGRGELFF. In DNA form, the CDR3 reads TGTGCCAGCAGCGTATCTTTCAGGGGCCGAGGGGAGCTGTTTTTT.

This clonotype was detected many times. The CDR3 here is CSGTGTGELFF. CDR3 nucleotide sequence: TGCAGCGGTACAGGGACCGGGGAGCTGTTTTTT. The V gene is TRBV29-1, the J gene TRBJ2-2; tentatively, D is TRBD1 (6 bases). The germline V gene encodes CDR1 SQVTM and CDR2 ANQGSEA. The V gene lost 7 bases and the J gene lost 5 bases, with 8 bases spanning the gap. The CDR3 runs 11 residues.

This clonotype is medium-sized in the sample. V and J are TRBV29-1 and TRBJ2-3; 8 bases map to TRBD1. The germline CDR1 and CDR2 sequences are SQVTM and ANQGSEA. The trim removed 8 bases at V and 1 base at J, leaving 5 bases unmatched. The CDR3 consists of 13 residues. CDR3: CSIDRGGTDTQYF. In DNA form, the CDR3 reads TGCAGCATCGACAGGGGCGGCACAGATACGCAGTATTTT.

V gene TRBV7-9 combines with J gene TRBJ1-6; TRBD1 matches at 10 bases. The CDR3 extends over 15 amino acids. J gave up 7 bases and V 5 bases, and 5 bases lay outside the gene matches. Germline V gives CDR1 SEHNR, CDR2 FQNEAQ (reference sequence). The DNA for the CDR3 is TGTGCCAGCAGCCCCCGACAGGGGGCAAATTCACCCCTCCACTTT. Encoded protein: CASSPRQGANSPLHF.

This clonotype was seen a few times. The V and J genes are TRBV14 and TRBJ2-3; D may be TRBD1 or TRBD2 (5 bases each). The CDR3 consists of 15 residues. From germline, CDR1 is SGHDN and CDR2 FVKESK. Deletions cut 2 bases from V and 4 bases from J, with 13 bases between. The chain's CDR3 is CASSQILTGPDTQYF. CDR3 nucleotide sequence: TGTGCCAGCAGCCAAATCCTTACGGGGCCAGATACGCAGTATTTT.

The rearrangement uses TRBV24-1 and TRBJ1-2; D gene uncertain. The V end was cut by 7 bases, the J end by 6 bases, with 14 bases between. This CDR3 has 13 amino acids. In germline, CDR1 is KGHDR, CDR2 SFDVKD. CDR3: CATRGSPEDGYTF. The CDR3 nucleotides read TGTGCCACCAGGGGGTCACCCGAGGATGGCTACACCTTC.

V usage is TRBV7-2 and J usage is TRBJ2-6; D gene ambiguous. V was clipped by 7 bases and J by 2 bases, with 9 bases between them. The germline V gene has CDR1 SGHTA and CDR2 FQGNSA. The CDR3 consists of 14 residues. The CDR3 region is CASMSYPGANVLTF. The CDR3 region has the DNA TGTGCCAGCATGAGCTATCCTGGGGCCAACGTCCTGACTTTC. Together with reference TRBV7-2 and TRBJ2-6, the CDR3 gives the full variable domain: GAGVSQSPSNKVTEKGKDVELRCDPISGHTALYWYRQSLGQGLEFLIYFQGNSAPDKSGLPSDRFSAERTGGSVSTLTIQRTQQEDSAVYLCASMSYPGANVLTFGAGSRLTVL.

This clonotype has a handful of counts. The rearrangement joins TRBV27 to TRBJ2-3; TRBD2 is a possible D gene (6 bases). The CDR3 contains 15 residues. CDR1 is MNHEY, CDR2 SMNVEV, per germline (reference sequence). Deletions cut 4 bases from V and 1 base from J, with 12 bases between. In nucleotides, the CDR3 is TGTGCCAGCAGTTACGCGGGGAGTCGCACAGATACGCAGTATTTT. Encoded protein: CASSYAGSRTDTQYF.

The chain employs TRBV11-2 and TRBJ1-5; D is uncertain. The germline CDR1 and CDR2 sequences are SGHAT and FQNNGV. Deletions cut 1 base from V and 5 bases from J, with 12 bases between. CDR3 length equals 15 residues. The DNA for the CDR3 is TGTGCCAGCAGCTTAGGACGAGGATTGGATCAGCCCCAGCATTTT. As protein: CASSLGRGLDQPQHF.

The chain couples TRBV6-2 or TRBV6-3 to TRBJ2-3; D tentatively reads TRBD1 or TRBD2 (5 bases each). The CDR3 totals 15 residues. The V and J ends lost 6 bases and 8 bases respectively, with 21 bases between them. From germline, CDR1 is MNHEY and CDR2 SVGEGT. The CDR3 DNA reads as TGTGCCAGCAGCTTCCGGGACGGCGGCCGGGGTACGCAGTATTTT. Its translation is CASSFRDGGRGTQYF.

The V gene is TRBV2, the J gene TRBJ1-4, with 7 nucleotides matching TRBD1. Germline V gene lookup returns CDR1 SNHLY and CDR2 FYNNEI. This CDR3 has 13 amino acids. V gave up 11 bases and J gave up 5 bases; unmatched junction bases: 8. CDR3 in DNA: TGTGCCGGGCGGGGACAGCCCAATGAAAAACTGTTTTTT. Translation gives CAGRGQPNEKLFF.

This chain connects TRBV12-3 or TRBV12-4 to TRBJ2-4; D uncertain. The V end was cut by 2 bases, the J end by 8 bases, with 7 bases between. This CDR3 spans 12 amino acids. The CDR3 DNA is TGTGCCAGCAGTTTAAATGCGGACATTCAGTACTTC. Protein: CASSLNADIQYF.

This clonotype was seen a few times. This chain connects TRBV12-3 or TRBV12-4 to TRBJ2-2, with 9 bases aligning to TRBD1. J gave up 4 bases and V 6 bases, and 9 bases lay outside the gene matches. This CDR3 spans 16 amino acids. CDR3 bases: TGTGCCAGCAGGGCCAGGACAGGGGTCAGCACCGGGGAGCTGTTTTTT. Translation: CASRARTGVSTGELFF.

The chain links TRBV18 to TRBJ2-4; D possibly corresponds to TRBD2 (6 bases). Germline values: CDR1 KGHSH, CDR2 LQKENI. This CDR3 has 15 amino acids. Trimming cost V 5 bases and J 2 bases, with 13 bases left between them. This CDR3 reads CASSMTEGPKNIQYF. CDR3 bases: TGTGCCAGCTCAATGACGGAGGGTCCCAAAAACATTCAGTACTTC.

This clonotype was picked up many times. The V gene is TRBV29-1, the J gene TRBJ2-1; D gene ambiguous. Germline values: CDR1 SQVTM, CDR2 ANQGSEA. This CDR3 contains 11 residues. The V gene lost 6 bases and the J gene lost 4 bases, with 7 bases spanning the gap. CDR3 coding DNA: TGCAGCGTGTACCTTTACAATGAGCAGTTCTTC. This encodes CSVYLYNEQFF.